This T cell receptor beta chain appears in the sequencing data of a study of monozygotic twins with inflammatory bowel disease. The CDR3 runs 18 residues. The germline V gene has CDR1 MGHRA and CDR2 YSYEKL. From the 5' RACE reads, TCRdb lists one entry per CDR3 protein and no DNA. The table for this sample gives 150,000 to 200,000 distinct CDR3 sequences. V gene TRBV4-1 combines with J gene TRBJ2-3; TCRdb's D call, TRBD2, is unchecked because there is no DNA. The sample comprised blood. The sequence came from a human donor with ulcerative colitis or Crohn's disease, or a healthy co-twin of an affected twin (not recorded which). The CDR3 sequence is CASSQVGRLAGFTDTQYF.